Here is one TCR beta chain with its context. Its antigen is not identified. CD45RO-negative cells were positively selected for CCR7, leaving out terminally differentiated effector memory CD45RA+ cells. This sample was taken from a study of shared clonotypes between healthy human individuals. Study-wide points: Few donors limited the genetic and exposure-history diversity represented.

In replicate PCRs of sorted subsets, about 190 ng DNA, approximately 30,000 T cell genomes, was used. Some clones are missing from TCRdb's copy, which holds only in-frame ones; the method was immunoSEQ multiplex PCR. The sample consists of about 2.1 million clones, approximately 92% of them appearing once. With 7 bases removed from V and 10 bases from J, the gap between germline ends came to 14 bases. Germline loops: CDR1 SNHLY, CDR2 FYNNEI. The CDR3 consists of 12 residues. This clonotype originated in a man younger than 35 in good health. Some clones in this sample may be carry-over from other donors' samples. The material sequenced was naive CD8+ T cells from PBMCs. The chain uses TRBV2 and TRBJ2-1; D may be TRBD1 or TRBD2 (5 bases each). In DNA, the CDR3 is TGTGCCAGCATCACGCGGTGGGACGAGCAGTTCTTC. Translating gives CASITRWDEQFF.